This T cell receptor beta chain is from a study of blood T cell repertoires in COVID-19. Study-level background: In each case, the material was cDNA or gDNA derived from T cells, B-cell-depleted T cells, or PBMCs.

Original methodology: Nucleated cell number was recorded as an estimate derived from reference gene primer amplification. Using immunoSEQ multiplex PCR, the repertoire was profiled, and TCRdb retains in-frame clones only, with some absent. That table gives V, J and clone size, and the DNA gave D and trimming. Among about 44,000 clones listed, about 90% were seen once. The sample taken for sequencing was peripheral blood. This receptor was taken from a human donor in a cohort sampled during active COVID-19.

The CDR3 coding sequence is TGTGCCAGTAGTAGGGGACTTTCCTACGAGCAGTACTTC. Translation: CASSRGLSYEQYF. The chain employs TRBV19 and TRBJ2-7; D might be TRBD2 (6 bases). This CDR3 region has 13 residues. The V end lost 4 bases, the J end lost 1 base, and 8 bases lay between the germline ends. Per germline, CDR1 LNHDA and CDR2 SQIVND (reference sequence).